The entry below describes one T cell receptor (beta chain). As processed by the authors: The assay estimated nucleated cells by amplifying reference gene primers. The data were produced by immunoSEQ multiplex PCR, yet TCRdb's version contains in-frame clones alone and is incomplete. V, J and clone size reflect that table, while D and trimming were determined from the DNA. Of 150,000 to 200,000 clones listed, around 86% are singletons. Germline V gives CDR1 MNHEY, CDR2 SVGAGI. This CDR3 spans 16 amino acids. J was trimmed by 0 bases and V by 2 bases; bases with no gene match: 4. The entry originates in a study of blood T cell repertoires in COVID-19. As for the study in general: COVID-19 samples collected from the United States, Italy and Spain covered acute and convalescent phases. In each case, the material was cDNA or gDNA derived from T cells, B-cell-depleted T cells, or PBMCs.

Source material: peripheral blood. This clonotype originated in a woman of 80 years or more in a cohort sampled during active or convalescent COVID-19. This chain connects TRBV6-5 to TRBJ2-1, with 7 bases identical to TRBD2. CDR3 residues: CASSYQAGVSYNEQFF. Written as DNA, the CDR3 is TGTGCCAGCAGTTACCAGGCGGGGGTCTCCTACAATGAGCAGTTCTTC.